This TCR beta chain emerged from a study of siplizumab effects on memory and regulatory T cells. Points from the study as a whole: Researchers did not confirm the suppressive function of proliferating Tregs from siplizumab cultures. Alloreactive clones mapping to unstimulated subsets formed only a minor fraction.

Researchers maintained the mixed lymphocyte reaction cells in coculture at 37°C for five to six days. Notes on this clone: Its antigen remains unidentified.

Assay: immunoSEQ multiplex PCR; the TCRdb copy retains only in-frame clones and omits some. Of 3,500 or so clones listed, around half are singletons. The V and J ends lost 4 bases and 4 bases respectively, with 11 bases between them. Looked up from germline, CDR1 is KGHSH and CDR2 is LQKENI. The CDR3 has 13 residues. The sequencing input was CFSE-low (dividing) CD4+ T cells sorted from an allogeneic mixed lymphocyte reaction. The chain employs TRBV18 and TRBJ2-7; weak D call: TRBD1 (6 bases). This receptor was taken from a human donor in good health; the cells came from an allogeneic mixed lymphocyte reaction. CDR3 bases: TGTGCCAGCTCACGATTACAGGGTTACGAGCAGTACTTC. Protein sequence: CASSRLQGYEQYF.